This is a list of T cell receptor beta chains from one sample in a study of response to subunit inactivated influenza vaccine. MiXCR was run by TCRdb on the RT-PCR reads, yielding one entry per CDR3 protein. The repertoire holds just under 550,000 distinct CDR3 sequences, with under 30% as singletons. The sample was also linked to a second study, of T cells expressing NK-cell markers.

The input for sequencing was CD4+ T cells sorted from PBMCs, taken approximately 13 days after vaccination. These receptors originate from a middle-aged man who received an inactivated influenza vaccine. Both conserved end residues are part of each CDR3.

j_gene | v_gene | CDR3aa
TRBJ2-3 | TRBV27 | CASSKTSGITDTQYF
TRBJ2-5 | TRBV29-1 | CSVEDRGNQGVTQYF
TRBJ2-7 | TRBV29-1 | CSFASGRYEQYF
TRBJ2-4 | TRBV24-1 | CATSDLRGGSFSLAKNIQYF
TRBJ2-7 | TRBV6-1 | CASSSRGFDSEQYF
TRBJ2-7 | TRBV5-1 | CASSVEGGISSYEQYF
TRBJ1-2 | TRBV29-1 | CSVDSGALNF
TRBJ2-3 | TRBV30 | CAWSEVGGRGDTQYF
TRBJ2-1 | TRBV11-2 | CASSPAGTRAYNEQFF
TRBJ2-3 | TRBV5-1 | CASSFALAGASSTDTQYF
TRBJ1-1 | TRBV5-1 | CASSSRGSGITEAFF
TRBJ2-1 | TRBV12-3/TRBV12-4 | CASGGLAGAEEQFF
TRBJ2-7 | TRBV5-1 | CASSLGPLVDTVLEQYF
TRBJ2-7 | TRBV20-1 | CSASGDSYEQYF
TRBJ2-1 | TRBV27 | CASTKGGSYNEQFF
TRBJ2-5 | TRBV12-3/TRBV12-4 | CASSPTPGKQETQYF
TRBJ1-1 | TRBV7-9 | CATVAFKNTEAFF
TRBJ2-1 | TRBV7-9 | CASSLARDLGWANEQFF
TRBJ2-3 | TRBV12-3/TRBV12-4 | CASTPLALPSTDTQYF
TRBJ2-1 | TRBV18 | CASSPIDRGGGGQFF
TRBJ2-7 | TRBV5-1 | CASSFRPMGEQYF
TRBJ2-5 | TRBV20-1 | CSGRTTQETQYF
TRBJ1-5 | TRBV12-3/TRBV12-4 | CASSFVGSGNQPQHF
TRBJ2-3 | TRBV29-1 | CSVNRGNTQYF
TRBJ1-1 | TRBV4-2 | CASSQEDRGTEAFF
TRBJ2-7 | TRBV7-2 | CASSLAPGEQYF
TRBJ1-1 | TRBV6-2/TRBV6-3 | CASSWGQGVTEAFF
TRBJ2-1 | TRBV11-2 | CASSLWIRDRGYNEQFF
TRBJ2-7 | TRBV12-3/TRBV12-4 | CASSLSGTSRLGQYF
TRBJ2-5 | TRBV20-1 | CSALTGTHQETQYF
TRBJ2-2 | TRBV12-3/TRBV12-4 | CASREGLTGELFF
TRBJ2-7 | TRBV5-6 | CASSLEWPGPYEQYF